This is a list of T cell receptor beta chains from one sample in a study of blood T cell repertoires in COVID-19. Clones were read by immunoSEQ multiplex PCR, and TCRdb kept only the in-frame ones, dropping some. The sample yields about 140,000 clones, roughly 86% seen once. Sequenced input: peripheral blood. Receptors originate from a man between 65 and 80 years old with acute or convalescent COVID-19. The conserved cysteine and the conserved F or W are not part of the CDR3 here. The order of the fields is V gene, J gene, clone size, CDR3 protein. The listing skips clone size in some rows; elsewhere it reads once, few, many or a size class.

V: TRBV5-6; J: TRBJ1-2; size: -; CDR3: ASSSLGQGSRYT
V: TRBV4-1; J: TRBJ2-3; size: -; CDR3: ASSQPNTDTQY
V: TRBV7-2; J: TRBJ2-5; size: -; CDR3: ASSLATGGGETQY
V: TRBV5-1; J: TRBJ1-2; size: -; CDR3: ASRREPYYGYT
V: TRBV30; J: TRBJ1-6; size: -; CDR3: AWSDPVAGSDSPLH
V: TRBV7-9; J: TRBJ2-5; size: -; CDR3: ASSLATSGVETQY
V: TRBV7-2; J: TRBJ2-4; size: -; CDR3: ASSPWGASGLLAKNIQY
V: TRBV7-2; J: TRBJ2-1; size: -; CDR3: ASRNRDRGHNEQF
V: TRBV7-9; J: TRBJ2-1; size: -; CDR3: ASSLAWARDGSDEQF
V: TRBV6-6; J: TRBJ2-5; size: once; CDR3: ASSSFGGQETQY
V: TRBV3-1/TRBV3-2; J: TRBJ2-3; size: -; CDR3: ASSPRTNTDTQY
V: TRBV27; J: TRBJ1-2; size: -; CDR3: ASSADRTANYGYT
V: TRBV19; J: TRBJ1-4; size: once; CDR3: ASSMAGGNEKLF
V: TRBV19; J: TRBJ2-2; size: -; CDR3: ASSIRLRGRELF
V: TRBV6-5; J: TRBJ1-3; size: once; CDR3: ASSMTQGQINTIY
V: TRBV18; J: TRBJ2-7; size: -; CDR3: ASSPRTLAEQY
V: TRBV5-5; J: TRBJ2-6; size: -; CDR3: ASSHHRQGAPGANVLT
V: TRBV5-1; J: TRBJ1-1; size: few; CDR3: ASSLGLPGNTEAF
V: TRBV19; J: TRBJ1-3; size: -; CDR3: ASSTQSSGNTIY
V: TRBV7-9; J: TRBJ2-4; size: -; CDR3: ASNDRGKNIQY
V: TRBV5-1; J: TRBJ1-4; size: -; CDR3: ASSLGGELGGKLF
V: TRBV6-1; J: TRBJ1-2; size: few; CDR3: ASSERTYGYT
V: TRBV6-5; J: TRBJ1-5; size: -; CDR3: ASSRTGPQPQH
V: TRBV3-1/TRBV3-2; J: TRBJ1-2; size: -; CDR3: ASSQDLQGYGYT
V: TRBV19; J: TRBJ1-5; size: few; CDR3: ASSARQDYQPQH
V: TRBV28; J: TRBJ1-5; size: -; CDR3: AITTQGNQPQH
V: TRBV19; J: TRBJ2-7; size: -; CDR3: ASSRSAARQGILYEQY
V: TRBV28; J: TRBJ2-7; size: -; CDR3: AIRTSASYEQY
V: TRBV28; J: TRBJ1-1; size: -; CDR3: ASSEDRANTEAF
V: TRBV10-1; J: TRBJ2-1; size: once; CDR3: ASSPGTSGNNEQF
V: TRBV12-3/TRBV12-4; J: TRBJ1-1; size: once; CDR3: ASSSTGFVAF
V: TRBV19; J: TRBJ1-3; size: -; CDR3: ASSKTVSFPSGNTIY
V: TRBV3-1/TRBV3-2; J: TRBJ1-3; size: few; CDR3: ASSQGAEGNTIY
V: TRBV3-1/TRBV3-2; J: TRBJ1-1; size: -; CDR3: ASSAAGHTEAF
V: TRBV2; J: TRBJ2-3; size: -; CDR3: ATRTSGGWDTQY
V: TRBV18; J: TRBJ1-5; size: once; CDR3: ASSPRQGANQPQH
V: TRBV7-9; J: TRBJ2-5; size: few; CDR3: ASSFQIQETQY
V: TRBV19; J: TRBJ2-2; size: -; CDR3: ASIAKRGAGGELF
V: TRBV28; J: TRBJ1-1; size: -; CDR3: ASSLTGPGTEAF
V: TRBV5-8; J: TRBJ2-2; size: -; CDR3: ASSLVRATGELF
V: TRBV10-3; J: TRBJ2-7; size: -; CDR3: AISKDRGLHEQY
V: TRBV5-4; J: TRBJ2-5; size: -; CDR3: AGRAGAQETQY
V: TRBV29-1; J: TRBJ1-4; size: once; CDR3: SVEDTPREKLF
V: TRBV6-4; J: TRBJ2-5; size: -; CDR3: ASSVRGRRTQY
V: TRBV5-1; J: TRBJ2-1; size: -; CDR3: ASSLTTRGVTYNEQF
V: TRBV27; J: TRBJ1-4; size: -; CDR3: ATSGTSLNEKLF
V: TRBV5-1; J: TRBJ2-3; size: -; CDR3: ASSTIAGVSDTQY
V: TRBV5-5; J: TRBJ1-5; size: -; CDR3: ASTKETGANQPQH
V: TRBV27; J: TRBJ2-7; size: -; CDR3: ASSLRPGQGAYEQY
V: TRBV3-1/TRBV3-2; J: TRBJ2-7; size: -; CDR3: ASSPQGRSYEQY
V: TRBV6-5; J: TRBJ2-5; size: -; CDR3: ASSYSTSSETQY
V: TRBV9; J: TRBJ2-1; size: -; CDR3: ASSPPSGYSYNEQF